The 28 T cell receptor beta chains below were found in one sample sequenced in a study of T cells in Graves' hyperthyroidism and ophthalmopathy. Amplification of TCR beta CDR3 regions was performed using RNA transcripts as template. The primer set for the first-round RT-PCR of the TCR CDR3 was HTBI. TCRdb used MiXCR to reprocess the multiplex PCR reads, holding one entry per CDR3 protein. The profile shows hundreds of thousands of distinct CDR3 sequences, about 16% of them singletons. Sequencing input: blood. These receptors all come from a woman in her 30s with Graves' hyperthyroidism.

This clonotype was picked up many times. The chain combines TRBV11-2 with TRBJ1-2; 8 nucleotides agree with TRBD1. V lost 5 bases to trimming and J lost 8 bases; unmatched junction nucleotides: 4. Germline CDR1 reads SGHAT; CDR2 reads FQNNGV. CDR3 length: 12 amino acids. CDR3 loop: CASSIRTGGYTF. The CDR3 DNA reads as TGTGCCAGCAGCATCCGGACAGGGGGCTACACCTTC.

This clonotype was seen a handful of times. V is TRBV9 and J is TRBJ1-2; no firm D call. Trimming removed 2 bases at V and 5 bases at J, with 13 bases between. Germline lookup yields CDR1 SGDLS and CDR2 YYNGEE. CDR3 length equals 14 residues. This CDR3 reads CASSVSSTVYGYTF. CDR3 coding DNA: TGTGCCAGCAGCGTGAGCAGCACCGTTTATGGCTACACCTTC. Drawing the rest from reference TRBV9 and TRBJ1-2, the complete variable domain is DSGVTQTPKHLITATGQRVTLRCSPRSGDLSVYWYQQSLDQGLQFLIQYYNGEERAKGNILERFSAQQFPDLHSELNLSSLELGDSALYFCASSVSSTVYGYTFGSGTRLTVV.

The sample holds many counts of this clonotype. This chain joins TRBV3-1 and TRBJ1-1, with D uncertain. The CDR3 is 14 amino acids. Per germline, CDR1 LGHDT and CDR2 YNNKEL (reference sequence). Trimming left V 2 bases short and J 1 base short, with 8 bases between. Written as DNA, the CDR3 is TGTGCCAGCAGCCAACTCGTTAGGAACACTGAAGCTTTCTTT. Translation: CASSQLVRNTEAFF.

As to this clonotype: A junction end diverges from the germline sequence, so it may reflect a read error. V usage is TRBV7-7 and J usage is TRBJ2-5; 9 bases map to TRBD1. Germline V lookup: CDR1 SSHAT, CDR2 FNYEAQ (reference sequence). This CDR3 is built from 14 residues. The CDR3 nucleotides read TGTGCTAGCAGTCAAACAGGGGGCGAGGAGACCCAGTACTTC. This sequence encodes CASSQTGGEETQYF.

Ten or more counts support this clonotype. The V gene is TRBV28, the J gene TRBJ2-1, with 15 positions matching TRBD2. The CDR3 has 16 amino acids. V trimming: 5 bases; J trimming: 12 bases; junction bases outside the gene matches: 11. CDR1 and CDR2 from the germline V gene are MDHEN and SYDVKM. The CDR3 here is CASSPLTWGLAGGQFF. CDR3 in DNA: TGTGCCAGCAGTCCGCTTACCTGGGGACTAGCGGGAGGGCAGTTCTTC.

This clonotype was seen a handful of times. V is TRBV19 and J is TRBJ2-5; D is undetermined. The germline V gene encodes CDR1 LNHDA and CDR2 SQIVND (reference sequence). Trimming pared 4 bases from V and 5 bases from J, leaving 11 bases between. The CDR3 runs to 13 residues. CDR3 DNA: TGTGCCAGTAGTAGAGTCCCTTCGGAGACCCAGTACTTC. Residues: CASSRVPSETQYF.

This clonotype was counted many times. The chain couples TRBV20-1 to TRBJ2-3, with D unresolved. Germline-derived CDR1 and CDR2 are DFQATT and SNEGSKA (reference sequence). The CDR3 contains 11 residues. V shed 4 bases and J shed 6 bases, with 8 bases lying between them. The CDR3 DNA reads TGCAGTGCTAAACTTGGGGATACGCAGTATTTT. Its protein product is CSAKLGDTQYF.

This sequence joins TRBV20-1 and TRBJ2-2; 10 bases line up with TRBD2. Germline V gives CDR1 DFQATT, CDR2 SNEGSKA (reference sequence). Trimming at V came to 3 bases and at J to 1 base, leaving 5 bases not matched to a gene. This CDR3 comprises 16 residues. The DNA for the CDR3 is TGCAGTGCTAGGGACCGACTAGCGGGGAACACCGGGGAGCTGTTTTTT. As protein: CSARDRLAGNTGELFF.

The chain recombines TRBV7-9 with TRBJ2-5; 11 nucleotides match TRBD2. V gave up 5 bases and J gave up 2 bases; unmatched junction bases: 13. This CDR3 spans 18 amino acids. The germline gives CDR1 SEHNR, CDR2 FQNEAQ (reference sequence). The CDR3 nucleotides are TGTGCCAGCAGCCCCTCCACCCGACTAGCGGGGATTCAAGAGACCCAGTACTTC. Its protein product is CASSPSTRLAGIQETQYF.

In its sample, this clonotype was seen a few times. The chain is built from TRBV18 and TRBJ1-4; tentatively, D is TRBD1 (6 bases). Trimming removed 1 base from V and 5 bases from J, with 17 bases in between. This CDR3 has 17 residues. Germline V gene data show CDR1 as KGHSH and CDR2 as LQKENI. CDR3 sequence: CASSPQLTGAGNEKLFF. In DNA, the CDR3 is TGTGCCAGCTCACCACAGCTTACGGGGGCGGGGAATGAAAAACTGTTTTTT.

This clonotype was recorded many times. CDR3 in DNA: TGTGCTAGTGGTTTGTCTAGTGGGAATGAGCAGTTCTTC. Protein: CASGLSSGNEQFF. This rearrangement joins TRBV12-5 to TRBJ2-1, with D unresolved. The CDR3 loop spans 13 amino acids. Trimming stripped 2 bases from V and 7 bases from J, with 9 bases between. The germline CDR1 and CDR2 sequences are LGHNT and FRNRAP. Based on the CDR3 plus reference TRBV12-5 and TRBJ2-1, the full variable domain is DARVTQTPRHKVTEMGQEVTMRCQPILGHNTVFWYRQTMMQGLELLAYFRNRAPLDDSGMPKDRFSAEMPDATLATLKIQPSEPRDSAVYFCASGLSSGNEQFFGPGTRLTVL.

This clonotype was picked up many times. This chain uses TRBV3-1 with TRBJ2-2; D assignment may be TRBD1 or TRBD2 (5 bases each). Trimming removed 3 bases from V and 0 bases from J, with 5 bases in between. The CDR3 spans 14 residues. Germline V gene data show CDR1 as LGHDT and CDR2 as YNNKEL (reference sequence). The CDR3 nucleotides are TGTGCCAGCAGCCAGGGACCGAACACCGGGGAGCTGTTTTTT. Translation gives CASSQGPNTGELFF.

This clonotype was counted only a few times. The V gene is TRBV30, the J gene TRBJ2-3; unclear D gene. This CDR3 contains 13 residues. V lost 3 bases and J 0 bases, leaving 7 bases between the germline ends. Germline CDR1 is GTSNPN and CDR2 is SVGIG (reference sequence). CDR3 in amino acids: CAWRGFSTDTQYF. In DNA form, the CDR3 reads TGTGCCTGGAGGGGATTTAGCACAGATACGCAGTATTTT.

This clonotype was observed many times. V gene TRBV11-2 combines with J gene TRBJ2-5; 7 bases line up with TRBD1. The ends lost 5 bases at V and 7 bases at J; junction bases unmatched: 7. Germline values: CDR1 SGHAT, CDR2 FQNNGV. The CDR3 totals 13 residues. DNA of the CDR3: TGTGCCAGCAGCCCGGGACGGACAGGGACCCAGTACTTC. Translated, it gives CASSPGRTGTQYF.

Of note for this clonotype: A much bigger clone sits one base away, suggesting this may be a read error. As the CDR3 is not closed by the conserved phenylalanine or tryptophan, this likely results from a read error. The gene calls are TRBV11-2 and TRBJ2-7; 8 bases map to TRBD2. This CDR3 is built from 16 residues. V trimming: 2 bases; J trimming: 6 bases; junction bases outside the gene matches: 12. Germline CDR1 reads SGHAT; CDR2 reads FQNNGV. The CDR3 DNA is TGTGCCAGCAGCTTAAATTTCGGCGGGAGGAGGAGCGAGCAGTACCTC. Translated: CASSLNFGGRRSEQYL.

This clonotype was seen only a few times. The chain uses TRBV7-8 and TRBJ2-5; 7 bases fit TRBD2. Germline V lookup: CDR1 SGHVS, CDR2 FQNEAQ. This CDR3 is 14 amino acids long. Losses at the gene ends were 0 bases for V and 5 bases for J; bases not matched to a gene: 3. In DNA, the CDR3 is TGTGCCAGCAGCTTAGCAACTAGCGAGGAGACCCAGTACTTC. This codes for CASSLATSEETQYF.

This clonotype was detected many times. The CDR3 loop reads CASSRMTDEQFF. The CDR3 coding sequence is TGCGCCAGCAGCCGGATGACAGACGAGCAGTTCTTC. The chain uses TRBV5-1 and TRBJ2-1; maybe TRBD1 (5 bases). Germline CDR1 is SGHRS and CDR2 is YFSETQ. V lost 4 bases and J 10 bases, leaving 12 bases between the germline ends. CDR3 length: 12 amino acids.

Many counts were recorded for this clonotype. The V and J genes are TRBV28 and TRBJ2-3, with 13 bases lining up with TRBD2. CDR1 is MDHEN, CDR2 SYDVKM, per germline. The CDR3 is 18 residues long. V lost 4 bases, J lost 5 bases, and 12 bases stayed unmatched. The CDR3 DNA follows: TGTGCCAGCAGTTCCTACCGACTAGCGGGAGGAGGTAGAGATACGCAGTATTTT. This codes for CASSSYRLAGGGRDTQYF.

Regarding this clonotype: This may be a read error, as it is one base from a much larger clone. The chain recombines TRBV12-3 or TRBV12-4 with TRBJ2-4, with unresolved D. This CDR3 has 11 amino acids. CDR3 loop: CAGSFGNIQYF. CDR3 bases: TGTGCCGGCAGTTTTGGAAACATTCAGTACTTC.

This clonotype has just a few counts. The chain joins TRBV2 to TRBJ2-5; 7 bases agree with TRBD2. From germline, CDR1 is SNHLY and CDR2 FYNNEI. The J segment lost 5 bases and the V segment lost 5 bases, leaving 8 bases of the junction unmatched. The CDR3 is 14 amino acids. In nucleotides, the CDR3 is TGTGCCAGCAGTTTGGGGAGGGCGGTGGAGACCCAGTACTTC. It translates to CASSLGRAVETQYF.

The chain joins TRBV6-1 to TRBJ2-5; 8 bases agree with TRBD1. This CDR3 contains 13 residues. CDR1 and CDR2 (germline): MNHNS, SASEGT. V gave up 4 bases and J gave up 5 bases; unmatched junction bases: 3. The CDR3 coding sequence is TGTGCCAGCAGTGGGGACAGGCTGGAGACCCAGTACTTC. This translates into CASSGDRLETQYF.

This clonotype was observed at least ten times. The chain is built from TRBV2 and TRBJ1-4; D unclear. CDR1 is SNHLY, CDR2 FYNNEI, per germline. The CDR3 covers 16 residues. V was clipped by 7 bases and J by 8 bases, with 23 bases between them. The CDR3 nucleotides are TGTGCCAGCACATCCTACTCCCTTGCAGTAGGGGAAAAACTGTTTTTT. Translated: CASTSYSLAVGEKLFF.

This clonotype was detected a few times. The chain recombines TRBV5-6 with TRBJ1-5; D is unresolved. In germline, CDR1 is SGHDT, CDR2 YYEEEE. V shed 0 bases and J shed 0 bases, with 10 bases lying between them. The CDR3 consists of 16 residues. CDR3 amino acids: CASSLAGQYSNQPQHF. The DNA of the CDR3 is TGTGCCAGCAGCTTGGCCGGGCAGTATAGCAATCAGCCCCAGCATTTT.

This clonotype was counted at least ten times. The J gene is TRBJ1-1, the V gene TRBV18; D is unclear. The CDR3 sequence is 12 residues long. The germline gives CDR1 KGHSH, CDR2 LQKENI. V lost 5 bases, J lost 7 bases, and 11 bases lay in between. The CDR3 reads CASSLTSYEAFF. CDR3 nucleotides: TGTGCCAGCTCATTAACCAGCTATGAAGCTTTCTTT.

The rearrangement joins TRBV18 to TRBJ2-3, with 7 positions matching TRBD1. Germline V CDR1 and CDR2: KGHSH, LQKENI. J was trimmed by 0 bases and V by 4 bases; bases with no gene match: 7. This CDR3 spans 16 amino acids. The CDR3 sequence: CASSLLPGQSTDTQYF. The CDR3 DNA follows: TGTGCCAGCTCACTACTCCCGGGACAGAGCACAGATACGCAGTATTTT.

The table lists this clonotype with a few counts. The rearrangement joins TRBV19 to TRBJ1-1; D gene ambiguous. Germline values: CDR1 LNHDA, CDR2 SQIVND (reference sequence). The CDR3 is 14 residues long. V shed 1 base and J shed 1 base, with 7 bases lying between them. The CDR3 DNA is TGTGCCAGTAGTATAGCCGCCCGGAACACTGAAGCTTTCTTT. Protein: CASSIAARNTEAFF.

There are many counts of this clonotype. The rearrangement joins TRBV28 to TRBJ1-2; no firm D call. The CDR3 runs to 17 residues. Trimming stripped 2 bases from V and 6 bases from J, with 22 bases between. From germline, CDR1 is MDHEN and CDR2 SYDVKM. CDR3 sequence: CASSLGGRVGMEDGYTF. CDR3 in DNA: TGTGCCAGCAGTTTAGGAGGGCGAGTCGGTATGGAGGATGGCTACACCTTC.

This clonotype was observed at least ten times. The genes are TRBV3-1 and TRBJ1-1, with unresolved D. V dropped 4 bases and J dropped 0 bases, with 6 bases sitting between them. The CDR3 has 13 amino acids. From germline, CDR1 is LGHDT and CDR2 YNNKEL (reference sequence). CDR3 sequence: CASSREMNTEAFF. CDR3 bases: TGTGCCAGCAGCCGGGAGATGAACACTGAAGCTTTCTTT.